What follows is one TCR beta chain and its context. These data originate in a study of shared clonotypes between healthy human individuals. TCRdb's copy holds only in-frame clones and misses some; the assay was immunoSEQ multiplex PCR. The sample lists more than 2 million clones, over 85% occurring once. The V gene lost 5 bases and the J gene lost 2 bases, with 10 bases spanning the gap. This CDR3 has 13 residues. Germline assignment: CDR1 SGHRS and CDR2 YFSETQ. Sequencing used naive CD4+ T cells sorted from blood. Subset defined: CD45RA+ positively selected. This chain joins TRBV5-1 and TRBJ2-5; tentatively, D is TRBD1 or TRBD2 (6 bases each). The receptor comes from a man younger than 30 in good health. This chain's CDR3 is CASRRGEQETQYF. The CDR3 DNA is TGCGCCAGCAGAAGGGGGGAACAAGAGACCCAGTACTTC.